This T cell receptor (beta chain) was obtained from a study of T cell responses to AZD1222 COVID-19 vaccine. Overall study findings and caveats: Just 5 or 6 AZD1222 recipients tested seropositive at baseline. Spike-specific TCR breadth rose after two AZD1222 doses, and depth rose as well. A mostly white British donor set with more females was recruited, and clonal diversity was possibly underestimated. Repertoires were obtained solely post-peak T cell response.

The germline V gene has CDR1 SGHVS and CDR2 FQNEAQ. V was cut by 6 bases and J by 5 bases, with 14 bases left in between. The CDR3 has 15 amino acids. This clone was observed a few times. The antigen is undetermined. Produced via immunoSEQ multiplex PCR; TCRdb's table is partial and in-frame only. Among 95,000 to 110,000 clones listed, 85% to 95% were seen once. Sequenced here: peripheral blood, sampled 28 days after the second AZD1222 dose. V usage is TRBV7-8 and J usage is TRBJ1-6; D may be TRBD1 (5 bases). This TCR was sampled from an adult who received the AZD1222 COVID-19 vaccine. The CDR3 reads CASSRQTAHNSPLHF. In nucleotides, the CDR3 is TGTGCCAGCAGTCGCCAGACAGCTCATAATTCACCCCTCCACTTT.